The 27 T cell receptor beta chains below were found in one sample sequenced in a study of T cells in localized non-small cell lung cancer. Measured with immunoSEQ multiplex PCR; TCRdb has only the in-frame clones, and not every one. The data show around 20,000 clones, over 65% seen once. This specimen consisted of PBMCs, obtained before any cancer treatment. These TCRs come from a woman aged 35 to 75 with stage II squamous cell lung carcinoma.

This clone was seen only once. The V call is TRBV6-1, the J call TRBJ2-7; 7 bases map to TRBD2. The CDR3 is 14 amino acids. The germline V gene encodes CDR1 MNHNS and CDR2 SASEGT. V dropped 2 bases and J dropped 5; count of bases not matched to a gene: 6. The CDR3, as DNA: TGTGCCAGCAGTGAATGGGGGGGACGCAACGAGCAGTACTTC. This sequence encodes CASSEWGGRNEQYF.

This clone was picked up a small number of times. The rearrangement uses TRBV11-2 and TRBJ1-2, with unresolved D. V lost 3 bases and J 3 bases, leaving 5 bases between the germline ends. Per germline, CDR1 SGHAT and CDR2 FQNNGV. The length of the CDR3 is 12 residues. This CDR3 is CASSFGDYGYTF. CDR3 in DNA: TGTGCCAGCAGCTTCGGGGACTATGGCTACACCTTC.

V usage is TRBV29-1 and J usage is TRBJ1-1, with TRBD1 matching 7 bases. Germline V gene sequence: CDR1 SQVTM, CDR2 ANQGSEA. Trimming removed 2 bases from V and 5 bases from J; junction bases left unmatched: 11. The CDR3 runs to 15 residues. For the CDR3, the DNA is TGCAGCGTTGAACCTCGACAGGGAGGAGAGACTGAAGCTTTCTTT. Translated, it gives CSVEPRQGGETEAFF.

The rearrangement uses TRBV18 and TRBJ1-1; D gene ambiguous. Trimming took off 1 base at V and 0 bases at J, with 6 bases between the two ends. Germline lookup yields CDR1 KGHSH and CDR2 LQKENI. This CDR3 is built from 14 residues. For the CDR3, the DNA is TGTGCCAGCTCACCACTGCCGGTGAACACTGAAGCTTTCTTT. It translates to CASSPLPVNTEAFF.

This clone showed up just once. The chain uses TRBV4-2 and TRBJ1-2; maybe TRBD1 (5 bases). Per the germline V gene, CDR1 is LGHNA and CDR2 is YNFKEQ. The germline V and J ends were trimmed by 0 bases and 2 bases, with 10 bases remaining between them. This CDR3 region has 15 residues. CDR3 residues: CASSQEGVKNYGYTF. Written as DNA, the CDR3 is TGTGCCAGCAGCCAAGAGGGGGTAAAGAACTATGGCTACACCTTC.

This sequence joins TRBV5-5 and TRBJ1-1, with D perhaps matching TRBD1 (6 bases). The CDR3 is made up of 17 amino acids. Germline CDR1 is SGHKS and CDR2 is YYEKEE (reference sequence). V dropped 4 bases and J dropped 1 base, with 20 bases sitting between them. This CDR3 is CASSRLTGTAGNTEAFF. DNA of the CDR3: TGTGCCAGCAGCAGGCTTACAGGGACCGCGGGGAACACTGAAGCTTTCTTT.

The chain combines TRBV28 with TRBJ2-7, with 11 nucleotides matching TRBD1. Germline assignment: CDR1 MDHEN and CDR2 SYDVKM. Losses at the gene ends were 8 bases for V and 4 bases for J; bases not matched to a gene: 4. The CDR3 extends over 13 amino acids. In nucleotides, the CDR3 is TGTGCCAGCCGGACAGGGGGCTCGTACGAGCAGTACTTC. Its translation is CASRTGGSYEQYF.

The rearrangement links TRBV11-2 to TRBJ2-1; 8 bases map to TRBD1. This CDR3 is built from 14 residues. Germline CDR1 SGHAT, CDR2 FQNNGV. Trimming at V came to 1 base and at J to 9 bases, leaving 5 bases not matched to a gene. The CDR3 sequence: CASSLGTGLGEQFF. The CDR3 region has the DNA TGTGCCAGCAGCTTAGGGACAGGGTTAGGTGAGCAGTTCTTC.

The CDR3 DNA reads as TGTGCCAGCAGCTCTAACTTCGGACTAGCAGGCGAGACCCAGTACTTC. Amino acid sequence: CASSSNFGLAGETQYF. V is TRBV7-2 and J is TRBJ2-5; 8 bases agree with TRBD2. This CDR3 has 16 amino acids. After removal of 4 bases from V and 5 bases from J, the junction contained 12 bases not matched to a gene. Germline CDR1 is SGHTA and CDR2 is FQGNSA.

This clone was seen a handful of times. This sequence joins TRBV6-5 and TRBJ1-1, with no clear D. The V end was cut by 5 bases, the J end by 11 bases, with 21 bases between. CDR1 and CDR2 from the germline V gene are MNHEY and SVGAGI. CDR3 size: 14 residues. CDR3 coding DNA: TGTGCCAGCAGTCCCCCTGGTAGGCCGTATGGGGCTTTCTTT. This sequence encodes CASSPPGRPYGAFF.

The chain is built from TRBV7-6 and TRBJ1-5; D is perhaps TRBD1 (5 bases). V lost 5 bases and J 9 bases, leaving 17 bases between the germline ends. The CDR3 runs to 14 residues. Per the germline V gene, CDR1 is SGHVS and CDR2 is FNYEAQ. The CDR3 sequence: CASSLGGGDGPQHF. The CDR3, as DNA: TGTGCCAGCAGCCTCGGCGGAGGGGACGGGCCCCAGCATTTT.

This clone was counted between two and nine times. The genes are TRBV7-8 and TRBJ1-5, with D perhaps matching TRBD1 (6 bases). Germline V CDR1 and CDR2: SGHVS, FQNEAQ. V lost 1 base and J lost 3, with 16 bases in between. This CDR3 spans 17 amino acids. CDR3 DNA: TGTGCCAGCAGCTTAGTTCCTTCCAGGGGCCTCAATCAGCCCCAGCATTTT. Translating gives CASSLVPSRGLNQPQHF. Looking up the rest from reference TRBV7-8 and TRBJ1-5 gives the full variable domain: GAGVSQSPRYKVAKRGQDVALRCDPISGHVSLFWYQQALGQGPEFLTYFQNEAQLDKSGLPSDRFFAERPEGSVSTLKIQRTQQEDSAVYLCASSLVPSRGLNQPQHFGDGTRLSIL.

This chain uses TRBV28 with TRBJ1-5; TRBD1 is a possible D gene (5 bases). V lost 6 bases to trimming and J lost 4 bases, with 16 bases between them. The CDR3 has 15 residues. Germline V gene lookup returns CDR1 MDHEN and CDR2 SYDVKM. DNA for the CDR3: TGTGCCAGCAGGCCGGGTATGGGGCCAAATCAGCCCCAGCATTTT. It is translated as CASRPGMGPNQPQHF.

The rearrangement uses TRBV7-2 and TRBJ2-7; D unclear. Germline-derived CDR1 and CDR2 are SGHTA and FQGNSA. With 5 bases removed from V and 1 base from J, the gap between germline ends came to 6 bases. The CDR3 has 12 amino acids. In nucleotides, the CDR3 is TGTGCCAGCAGCCCTCCATCCTACGAGCAGTACTTC. Its translation is CASSPPSYEQYF. The complete variable domain, with remaining parts taken from reference TRBV7-2 and TRBJ2-7, reads GAGVSQSPSNKVTEKGKDVELRCDPISGHTALYWYRQSLGQGLEFLIYFQGNSAPDKSGLPSDRFSAERTGGSVSTLTIQRTQQEDSAVYLCASSPPSYEQYFGPGTRLTVT.

V and J are TRBV18 and TRBJ2-5; D is possibly TRBD2 (6 bases). V was shortened by 7 bases and J by 1 base, with 10 bases between the two germline ends. Germline loops: CDR1 KGHSH, CDR2 LQKENI. CDR3 length equals 13 residues. The CDR3 DNA follows: TGTGCCAGCTTAAGGACTACCCAAGAGACCCAGTACTTC. It codes for CASLRTTQETQYF.

J is TRBJ2-7 and V is TRBV5-1, with 9 nucleotides matching TRBD2. V was clipped by 0 bases and J by 5 bases; unmatched bases: 6. This CDR3 contains 15 residues. Germline V CDR1 and CDR2: SGHRS, YFSETQ. CDR3 DNA: TGCGCCAGCAGCTTGGCGGCTAGCGGGGACAACGAGCAGTACTTC. Amino acid sequence: CASSLAASGDNEQYF.

This chain connects TRBV6-1 to TRBJ2-1; 8 bases map to TRBD1. J lost 6 bases, V lost 2 bases, and 9 bases had no gene match. Germline V gives CDR1 MNHNS, CDR2 SASEGT. This CDR3 spans 16 amino acids. CDR3 sequence: CASSENWGTGGNEQFF. The DNA for the CDR3 is TGTGCCAGCAGTGAAAATTGGGGTACAGGGGGCAATGAGCAGTTCTTC.

The chain is built from TRBV5-1 and TRBJ2-4; 11 bases match TRBD2. Trimming at V came to 4 bases and at J to 6 bases, leaving 3 bases not matched to a gene. This CDR3 contains 14 residues. From germline, CDR1 is SGHRS and CDR2 YFSETQ. The CDR3 DNA reads TGCGCCAGCAGCCCTACTAGCGGGAGAAACATTCAGTACTTC. Translating gives CASSPTSGRNIQYF.

The chain couples TRBV7-9 to TRBJ2-3; D is tentatively TRBD1 or TRBD2 (5 bases each). The CDR3 has 18 amino acids. Trimming left V 5 bases short and J 4 bases short, with 25 bases between. CDR1 SEHNR and CDR2 FQNEAQ come from the germline V gene (reference sequence). The CDR3 loop is CASSDVISGTFLPDTQYF. CDR3 nucleotide sequence: TGTGCCAGCAGCGACGTTATTTCCGGGACCTTCCTTCCAGATACGCAGTATTTT.

This clone was seen a few times. The V gene is TRBV11-3, the J gene TRBJ2-1; D remains unclear. Per germline, CDR1 SGHNT and CDR2 YENEEA. The length of the CDR3 is 15 residues. Trimming took 5 bases from V and 1 from J, leaving 12 bases between them. The CDR3 sequence is CASSPWEESYNEQFF. As DNA, the CDR3 is TGTGCCAGCAGCCCTTGGGAAGAATCCTACAATGAGCAGTTCTTC.

This chain connects TRBV4-2 to TRBJ1-1; no firm D call. The germline CDR1 and CDR2 sequences are LGHNA and YNFKEQ. This CDR3 contains 16 residues. V was shortened by 0 bases and J by 1 base, with 12 bases between the two germline ends. CDR3 sequence (DNA): TGTGCCAGCAGCCAAGATAATTTGTACGGGAACACTGAAGCTTTCTTT. This encodes CASSQDNLYGNTEAFF.

The chain joins TRBV5-1 to TRBJ2-3, with 11 bases that match TRBD2. This CDR3 is 16 amino acids long. The germline V gene encodes CDR1 SGHRS and CDR2 YFSETQ. V was pared by 4 bases and J by 2 bases, with 6 bases of the junction left unmatched. In DNA, the CDR3 is TGCGCCAGCAGCAAGGGACTAGCGGTCCTCACAGATACGCAGTATTTT. Its protein product is CASSKGLAVLTDTQYF. The variable domain in full, with the rest retrieved from reference TRBV5-1 and TRBJ2-3, is KAGVTQTPRYLIKTRGQQVTLSCSPISGHRSVSWYQQTPGQGLQFLFEYFSETQRNKGNFPGRFSGRQFSNSRSEMNVSTLELGDSALYLCASSKGLAVLTDTQYFGPGTRLTVL.

The chain is built from TRBV19 and TRBJ1-2, with unresolved D. This CDR3 has 12 residues. Germline CDR1 LNHDA, CDR2 SQIVND (reference sequence). Trimming stripped 6 bases from V and 8 bases from J, with 13 bases between. Here the CDR3 reads CASSLQYGGYTF. DNA of the CDR3: TGTGCCAGTAGCTTACAGTACGGGGGCTACACCTTC.

This clone was detected only a few times. This chain links TRBV7-2 with TRBJ1-4; no clear D gene. Between the trimmed V and J ends, which lost 1 base and 3 bases, there was a span of 9 bases. The CDR3 runs 15 residues. Germline V gene lookup returns CDR1 SGHTA and CDR2 FQGNSA. The CDR3 DNA sequence: TGTGCCAGCAGCTTAGTGGTTCAGCCTAATGAAAAACTGTTTTTT. It is translated as CASSLVVQPNEKLFF.

This chain connects TRBV7-2 to TRBJ2-3; 8 bases map to TRBD2. V gave up 3 bases and J gave up 6 bases; unmatched junction bases: 11. Germline assignment: CDR1 SGHTA and CDR2 FQGNSA. This CDR3 is built from 16 residues. The DNA of the CDR3 is TGTGCCAGCAGCTTTCGGGCGGGAGGAGGGGGGGATACGCAGTATTTT. Protein sequence: CASSFRAGGGGDTQYF.

The chain carries TRBV15 and TRBJ2-3; 8 nucleotides agree with TRBD1. The V gene's germline CDR1 is LNHNV and CDR2 YYDKDF (reference sequence). The CDR3 is 15 residues long. V was pared by 3 bases and J by 6 bases, with 8 bases of the junction left unmatched. In nucleotides, the CDR3 is TGTGCCACCAGCAGTAGACAGGGGCAATCGGATACGCAGTATTTT. Translated: CATSSRQGQSDTQYF.

Written as DNA, the CDR3 is TGTGCCAGCAGCCAAGATCCGGGCCGTGAAGCTTTCTTT. It encodes CASSQDPGREAFF. The chain uses TRBV14 and TRBJ1-1; no definite D call. Germline V gene data show CDR1 as SGHDN and CDR2 as FVKESK. Between the trimmed V and J ends, which lost 0 bases and 7 bases, there was a span of 9 bases. The CDR3 has 13 amino acids.